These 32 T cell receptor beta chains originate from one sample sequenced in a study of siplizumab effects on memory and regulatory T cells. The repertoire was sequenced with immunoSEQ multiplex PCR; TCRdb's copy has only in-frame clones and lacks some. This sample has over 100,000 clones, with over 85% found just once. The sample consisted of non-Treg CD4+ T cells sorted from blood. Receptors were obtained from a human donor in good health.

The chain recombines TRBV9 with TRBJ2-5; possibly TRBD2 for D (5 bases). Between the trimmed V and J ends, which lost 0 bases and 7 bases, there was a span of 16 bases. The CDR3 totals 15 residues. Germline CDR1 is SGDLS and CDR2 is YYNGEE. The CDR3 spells CASSVASREGGTQYF. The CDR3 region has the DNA TGTGCCAGCAGCGTAGCCAGCCGGGAAGGAGGGACCCAGTACTTC.

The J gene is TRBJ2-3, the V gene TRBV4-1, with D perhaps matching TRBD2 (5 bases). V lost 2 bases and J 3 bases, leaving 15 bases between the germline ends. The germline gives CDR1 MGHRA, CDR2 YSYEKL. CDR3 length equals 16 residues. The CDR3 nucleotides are TGCGCCAGCAGCCAAATTAGAGGACTGGGTACAGATACGCAGTATTTT. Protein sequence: CASSQIRGLGTDTQYF.

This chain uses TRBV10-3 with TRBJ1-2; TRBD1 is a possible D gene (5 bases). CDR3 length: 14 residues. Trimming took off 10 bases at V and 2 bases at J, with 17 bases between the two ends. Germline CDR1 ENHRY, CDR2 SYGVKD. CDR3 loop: CATQTIRGNYGYTF. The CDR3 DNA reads TGTGCCACCCAGACAATCCGGGGCAACTATGGCTACACCTTC.

The CDR3 nucleotides are TGTGCCAGCAGAACGGACAGGGGAAGGAGCTACAATGAGCAGTTCTTC. Its translation: CASRTDRGRSYNEQFF. The gene calls are TRBV28 and TRBJ2-1; 9 nucleotides align to TRBD1. In germline, CDR1 is MDHEN, CDR2 SYDVKM. CDR3 length equals 16 residues. V lost 6 bases and J lost 3; bases outside the gene matches: 9. Together with reference TRBV28 and TRBJ2-1, the CDR3 gives the full variable domain: DVKVTQSSRYLVKRTGEKVFLECVQDMDHENMFWYRQDPGLGLRLIYFSYDVKMKEKGDIPEGYSVSREKKERFSLILESASTNQTSMYLCASRTDRGRSYNEQFFGPGTRLTVL.

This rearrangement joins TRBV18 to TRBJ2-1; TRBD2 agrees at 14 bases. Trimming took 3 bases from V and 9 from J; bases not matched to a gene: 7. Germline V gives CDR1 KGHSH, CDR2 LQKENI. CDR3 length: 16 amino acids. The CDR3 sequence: CASSPVTSGGAGEQFF. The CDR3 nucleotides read TGTGCCAGCTCACCCGTGACTAGCGGGGGGGCGGGTGAGCAGTTCTTC.

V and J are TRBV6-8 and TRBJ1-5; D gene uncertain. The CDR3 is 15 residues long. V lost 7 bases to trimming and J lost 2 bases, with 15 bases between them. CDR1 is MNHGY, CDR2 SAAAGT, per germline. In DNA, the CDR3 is TGTGCCAGCACCCCGCGGGGTTTGGGCAATCAGCCCCAGCATTTT. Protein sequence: CASTPRGLGNQPQHF.

The CDR3 region is CASSFDSTDTQYF. In nucleotides, the CDR3 is TGCGCCAGCAGTTTCGACAGCACAGATACGCAGTATTTT. The chain has TRBV5-1 and TRBJ2-3, with D unclear. The CDR3 spans 13 residues. Germline V gene lookup returns CDR1 SGHRS and CDR2 YFSETQ. Trimming took off 5 bases at V and 0 bases at J, with 7 bases between the two ends. Based on the CDR3 plus reference TRBV5-1 and TRBJ2-3, the full variable domain is KAGVTQTPRYLIKTRGQQVTLSCSPISGHRSVSWYQQTPGQGLQFLFEYFSETQRNKGNFPGRFSGRQFSNSRSEMNVSTLELGDSALYLCASSFDSTDTQYFGPGTRLTVL.

DNA of the CDR3: TGCGCCAGCAGCTTCGGGGATTATGGCTACACCTTC. This gives the protein CASSFGDYGYTF. The genes are TRBV5-1 and TRBJ1-2; D is undetermined. V was cut by 2 bases and J by 5 bases, with 7 bases left in between. The germline gives CDR1 SGHRS, CDR2 YFSETQ. The length of the CDR3 is 12 residues.

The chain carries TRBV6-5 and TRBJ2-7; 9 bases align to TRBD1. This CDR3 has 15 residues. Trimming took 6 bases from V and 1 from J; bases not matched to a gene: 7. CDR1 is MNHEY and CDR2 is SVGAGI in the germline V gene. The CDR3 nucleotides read TGTGCCAGCAGCCGGACAGGGGAAGAGTCCTACGAGCAGTACTTC. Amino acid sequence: CASSRTGEESYEQYF.

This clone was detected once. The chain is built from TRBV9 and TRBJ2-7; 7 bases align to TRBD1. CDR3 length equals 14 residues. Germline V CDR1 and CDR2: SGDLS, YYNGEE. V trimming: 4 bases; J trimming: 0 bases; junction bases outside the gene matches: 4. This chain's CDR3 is CASSPTGNSYEQYF. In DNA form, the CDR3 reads TGTGCCAGCAGCCCGACAGGGAACTCCTACGAGCAGTACTTC.

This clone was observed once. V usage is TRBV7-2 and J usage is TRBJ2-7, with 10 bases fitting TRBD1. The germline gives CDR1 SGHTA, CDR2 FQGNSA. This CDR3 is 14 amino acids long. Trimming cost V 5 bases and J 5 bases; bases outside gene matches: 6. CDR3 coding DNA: TGTGCCAGCAGCGGATGGACAGGGGGGGACGAGCAGTACTTC. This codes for CASSGWTGGDEQYF. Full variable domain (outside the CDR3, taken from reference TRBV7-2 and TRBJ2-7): GAGVSQSPSNKVTEKGKDVELRCDPISGHTALYWYRQSLGQGLEFLIYFQGNSAPDKSGLPSDRFSAERTGGSVSTLTIQRTQQEDSAVYLCASSGWTGGDEQYFGPGTRLTVT.

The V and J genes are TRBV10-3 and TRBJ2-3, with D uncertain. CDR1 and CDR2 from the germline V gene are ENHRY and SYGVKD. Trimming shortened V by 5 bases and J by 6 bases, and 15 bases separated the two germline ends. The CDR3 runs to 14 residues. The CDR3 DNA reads TGTGCCATCAGTTTCCGCCTTTCCGAGGATACGCAGTATTTT. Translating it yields CAISFRLSEDTQYF.

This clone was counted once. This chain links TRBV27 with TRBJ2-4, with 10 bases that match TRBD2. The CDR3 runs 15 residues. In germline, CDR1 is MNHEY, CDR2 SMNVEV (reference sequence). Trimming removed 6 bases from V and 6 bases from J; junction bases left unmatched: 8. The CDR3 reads CASSFQRGGGNIQYF. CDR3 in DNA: TGTGCCAGCAGCTTTCAGCGGGGGGGCGGAAACATTCAGTACTTC.

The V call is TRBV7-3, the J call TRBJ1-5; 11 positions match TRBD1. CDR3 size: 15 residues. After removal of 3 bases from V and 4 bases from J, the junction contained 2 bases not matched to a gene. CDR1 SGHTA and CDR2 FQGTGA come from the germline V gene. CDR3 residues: CASSFGTGGNQPQHF. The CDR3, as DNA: TGTGCCAGCAGCTTCGGGACAGGGGGAAATCAGCCCCAGCATTTT.

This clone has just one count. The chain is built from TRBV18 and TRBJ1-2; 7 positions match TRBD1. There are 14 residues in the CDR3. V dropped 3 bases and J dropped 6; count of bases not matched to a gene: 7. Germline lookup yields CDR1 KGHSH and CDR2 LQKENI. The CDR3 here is CASSPYGQADGYTF. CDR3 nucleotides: TGTGCCAGCTCACCGTACGGACAGGCGGATGGCTACACCTTC.

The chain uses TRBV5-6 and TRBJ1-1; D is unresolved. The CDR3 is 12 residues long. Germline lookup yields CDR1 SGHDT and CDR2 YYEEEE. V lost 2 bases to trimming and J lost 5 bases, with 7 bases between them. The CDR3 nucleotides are TGTGCCAGCAGCTTAAGGGATACTGAAGCTTTCTTT. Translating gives CASSLRDTEAFF.

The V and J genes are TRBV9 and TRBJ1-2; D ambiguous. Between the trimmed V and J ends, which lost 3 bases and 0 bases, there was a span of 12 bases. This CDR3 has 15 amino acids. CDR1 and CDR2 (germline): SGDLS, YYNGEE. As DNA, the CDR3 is TGTGCCAGCAGCGACGACACCCTTTCTAACTATGGCTACACCTTC. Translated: CASSDDTLSNYGYTF.

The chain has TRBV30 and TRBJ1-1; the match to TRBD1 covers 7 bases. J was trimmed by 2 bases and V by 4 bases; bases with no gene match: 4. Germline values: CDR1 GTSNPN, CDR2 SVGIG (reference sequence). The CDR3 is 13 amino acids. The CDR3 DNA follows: TGTGCCTGGACCGGGACAGTTAACACTGAAGCTTTCTTT. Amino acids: CAWTGTVNTEAFF.

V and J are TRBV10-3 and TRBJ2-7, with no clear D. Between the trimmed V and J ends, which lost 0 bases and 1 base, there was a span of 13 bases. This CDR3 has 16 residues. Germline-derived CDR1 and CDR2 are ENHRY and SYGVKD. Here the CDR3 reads CAISESFWQKSYEQYF. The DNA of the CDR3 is TGTGCCATCAGTGAGTCGTTCTGGCAGAAGTCCTACGAGCAGTACTTC.

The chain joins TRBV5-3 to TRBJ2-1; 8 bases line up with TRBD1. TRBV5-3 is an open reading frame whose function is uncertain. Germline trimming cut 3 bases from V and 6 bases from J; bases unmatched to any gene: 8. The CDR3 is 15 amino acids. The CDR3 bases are TGTGCCAGAAGCTCCATCAGGGGGCCTGGCAATGAGCAGTTCTTC. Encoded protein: CARSSIRGPGNEQFF.

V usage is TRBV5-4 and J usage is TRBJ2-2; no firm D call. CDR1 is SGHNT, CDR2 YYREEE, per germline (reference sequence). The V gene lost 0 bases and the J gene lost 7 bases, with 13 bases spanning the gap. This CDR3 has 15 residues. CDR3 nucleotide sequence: TGTGCCAGCAGCTTGGCCGGAAGGGTGGGCGGGGAGCTGTTTTTT. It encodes CASSLAGRVGGELFF.

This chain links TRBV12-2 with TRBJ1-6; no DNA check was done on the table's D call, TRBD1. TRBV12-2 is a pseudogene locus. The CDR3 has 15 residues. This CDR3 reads CASRLTGTENSPLHF. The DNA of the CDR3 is TGTGCAAGTCGCTTGACCGGGACAGAGAATTCACCCCTCCACTTT.

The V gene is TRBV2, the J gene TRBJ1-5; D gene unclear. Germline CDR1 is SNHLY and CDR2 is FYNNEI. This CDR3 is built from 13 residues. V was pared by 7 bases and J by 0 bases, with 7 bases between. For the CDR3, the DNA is TGTGCCAGCACCTGGAATAGCAATCAGCCCCAGCATTTT. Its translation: CASTWNSNQPQHF.

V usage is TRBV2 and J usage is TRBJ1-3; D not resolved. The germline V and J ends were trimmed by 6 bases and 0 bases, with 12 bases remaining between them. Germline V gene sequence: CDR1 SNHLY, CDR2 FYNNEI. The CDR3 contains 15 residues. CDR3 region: CASSRLGSSGNTIYF. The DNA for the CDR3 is TGTGCCAGCAGCAGACTGGGGAGCTCTGGAAACACCATATATTTT.

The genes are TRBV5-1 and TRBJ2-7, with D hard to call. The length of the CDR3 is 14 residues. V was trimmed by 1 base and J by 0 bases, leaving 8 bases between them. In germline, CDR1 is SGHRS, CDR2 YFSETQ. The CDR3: CASSLRRDSYEQYF. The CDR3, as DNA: TGCGCCAGCAGCTTGCGTAGGGACTCCTACGAGCAGTACTTC.

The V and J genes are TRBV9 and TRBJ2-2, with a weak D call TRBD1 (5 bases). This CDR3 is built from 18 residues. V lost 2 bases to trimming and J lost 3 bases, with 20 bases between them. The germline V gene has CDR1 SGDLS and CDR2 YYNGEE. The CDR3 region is CASSVKRARALDTGELFF. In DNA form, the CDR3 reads TGTGCCAGCAGCGTGAAAAGGGCCAGGGCTTTGGACACCGGGGAGCTGTTTTTT.

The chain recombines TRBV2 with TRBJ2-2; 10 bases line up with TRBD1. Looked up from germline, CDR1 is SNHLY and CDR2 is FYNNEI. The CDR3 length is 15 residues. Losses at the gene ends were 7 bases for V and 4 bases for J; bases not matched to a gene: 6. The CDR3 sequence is CASTDRGSVTGELFF. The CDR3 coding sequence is TGTGCCAGCACGGACAGGGGGTCGGTCACCGGGGAGCTGTTTTTT.

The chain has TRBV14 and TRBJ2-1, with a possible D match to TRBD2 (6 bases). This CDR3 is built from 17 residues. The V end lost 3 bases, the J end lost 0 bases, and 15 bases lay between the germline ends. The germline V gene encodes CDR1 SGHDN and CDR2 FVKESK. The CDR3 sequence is CASSQDGRGYSYNEQFF. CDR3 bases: TGTGCCAGCAGCCAGGACGGGCGGGGCTACTCCTACAATGAGCAGTTCTTC.

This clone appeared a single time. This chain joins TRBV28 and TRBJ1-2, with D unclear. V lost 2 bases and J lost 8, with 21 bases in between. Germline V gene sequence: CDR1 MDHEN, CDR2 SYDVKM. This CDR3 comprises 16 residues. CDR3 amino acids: CASSLNGEKDLLGYTF. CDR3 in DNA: TGTGCCAGCAGTTTAAACGGAGAGAAAGACTTACTGGGCTACACCTTC.

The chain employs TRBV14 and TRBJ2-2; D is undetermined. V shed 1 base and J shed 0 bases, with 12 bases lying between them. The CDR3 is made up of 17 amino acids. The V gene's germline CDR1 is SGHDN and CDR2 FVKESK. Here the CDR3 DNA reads TGTGCCAGCAGCCAAGTGGGTGGAGTACCGAACACCGGGGAGCTGTTTTTT. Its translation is CASSQVGGVPNTGELFF.

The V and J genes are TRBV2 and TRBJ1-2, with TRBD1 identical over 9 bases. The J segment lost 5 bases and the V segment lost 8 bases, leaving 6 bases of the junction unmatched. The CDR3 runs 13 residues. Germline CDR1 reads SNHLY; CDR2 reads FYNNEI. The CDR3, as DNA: TGTGCCAGCTCTGCCGGGACAGGGTATGGCTACACCTTC. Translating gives CASSAGTGYGYTF.

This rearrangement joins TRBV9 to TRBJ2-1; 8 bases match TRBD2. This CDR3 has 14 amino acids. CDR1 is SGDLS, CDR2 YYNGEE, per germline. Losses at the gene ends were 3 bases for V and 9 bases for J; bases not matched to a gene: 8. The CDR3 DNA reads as TGTGCCAGCAGCGCCGGGACTAGAACAGGTGAGCAGTTCTTC. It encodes CASSAGTRTGEQFF.